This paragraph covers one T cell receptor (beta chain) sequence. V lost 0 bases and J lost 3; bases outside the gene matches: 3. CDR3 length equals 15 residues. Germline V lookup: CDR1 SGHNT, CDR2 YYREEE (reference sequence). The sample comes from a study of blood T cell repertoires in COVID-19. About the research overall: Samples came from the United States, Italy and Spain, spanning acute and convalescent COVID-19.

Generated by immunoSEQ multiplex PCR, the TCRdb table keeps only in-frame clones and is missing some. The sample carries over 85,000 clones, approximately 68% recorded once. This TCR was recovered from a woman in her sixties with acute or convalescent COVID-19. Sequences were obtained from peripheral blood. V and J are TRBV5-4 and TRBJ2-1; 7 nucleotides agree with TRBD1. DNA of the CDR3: TGTGCCAGCAGCTTGGGACAGGGTGACTACAATGAGCAGTTCTTC. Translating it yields CASSLGQGDYNEQFF.